This TCR beta chain stems from a study of T cell responses to AZD1222 COVID-19 vaccine. Overall study results and limits: Repertoire sampling happened only post peak T cell response. Spike-specific TCR repertoires showed rising breadth and depth after two AZD1222 doses.

This clone was seen many times. Its target is unknown. Clones were sequenced by immunoSEQ multiplex PCR, and TCRdb holds only the in-frame ones, with some missing. Of tens of thousands of clones in the sample, 85% to 90% were seen once. CDR3 length: 14 amino acids. Germline CDR1 SGHTA, CDR2 FQGNSA. Deletions cut 1 base from V and 4 bases from J, with 8 bases between. The chain recombines TRBV7-2 with TRBJ2-4; D is perhaps TRBD1 (6 bases). The receptor comes from an adult who received the AZD1222 COVID-19 vaccine. The sample in question was peripheral blood, obtained 28 days after the second AZD1222 dose. CDR3 nucleotides: TGTGCCAGCAGCTTAGGTCAGGGGAAAAACATTCAGTACTTC. It translates to CASSLGQGKNIQYF.